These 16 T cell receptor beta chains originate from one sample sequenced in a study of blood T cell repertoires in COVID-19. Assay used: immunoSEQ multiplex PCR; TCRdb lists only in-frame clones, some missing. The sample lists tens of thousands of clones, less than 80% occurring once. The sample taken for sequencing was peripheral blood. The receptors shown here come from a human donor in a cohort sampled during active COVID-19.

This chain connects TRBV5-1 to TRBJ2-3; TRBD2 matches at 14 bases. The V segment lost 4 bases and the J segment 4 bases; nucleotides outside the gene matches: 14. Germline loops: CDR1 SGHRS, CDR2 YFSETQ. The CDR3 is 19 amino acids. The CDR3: CASSPPPGLAGVDADTQYF. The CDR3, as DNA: TGCGCCAGCAGCCCACCCCCGGGACTAGCGGGAGTTGACGCAGATACGCAGTATTTT.

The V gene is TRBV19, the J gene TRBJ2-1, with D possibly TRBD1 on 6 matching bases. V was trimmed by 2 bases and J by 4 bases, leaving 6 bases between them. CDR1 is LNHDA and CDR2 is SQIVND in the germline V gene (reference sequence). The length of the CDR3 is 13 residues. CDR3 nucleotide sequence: TGTGCCAGTAGTATACAGGGGTACAATGAGCAGTTCTTC. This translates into CASSIQGYNEQFF.

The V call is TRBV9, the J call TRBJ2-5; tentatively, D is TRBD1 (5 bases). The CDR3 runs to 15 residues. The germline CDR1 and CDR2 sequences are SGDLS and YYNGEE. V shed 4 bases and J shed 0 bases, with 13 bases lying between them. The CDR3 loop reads CASSSQGADQETQYF. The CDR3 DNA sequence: TGTGCCAGCAGCTCCCAAGGGGCGGACCAAGAGACCCAGTACTTC.

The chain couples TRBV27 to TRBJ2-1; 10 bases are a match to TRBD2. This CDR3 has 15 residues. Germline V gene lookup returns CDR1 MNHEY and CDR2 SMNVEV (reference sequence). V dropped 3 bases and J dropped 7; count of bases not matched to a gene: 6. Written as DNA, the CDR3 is TGTGCCAGCAGTTTTAGGCTAGCGGGAGTTAATGAGCAGTTCTTC. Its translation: CASSFRLAGVNEQFF.

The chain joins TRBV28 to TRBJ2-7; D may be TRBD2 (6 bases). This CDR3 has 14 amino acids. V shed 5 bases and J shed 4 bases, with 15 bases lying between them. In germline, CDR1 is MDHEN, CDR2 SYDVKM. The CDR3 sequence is CASSLGGGRYEQYF. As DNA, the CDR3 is TGTGCCAGCAGTCTGGGGGGAGGCCGTTACGAGCAGTACTTC.

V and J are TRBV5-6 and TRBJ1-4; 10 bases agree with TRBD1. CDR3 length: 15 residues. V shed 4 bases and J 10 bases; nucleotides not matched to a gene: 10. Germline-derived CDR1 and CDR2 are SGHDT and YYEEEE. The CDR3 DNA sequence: TGTGCCAGCAGCACGTACCGGGACAGGGGCCCAAAACTGTTTTTT. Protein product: CASSTYRDRGPKLFF.

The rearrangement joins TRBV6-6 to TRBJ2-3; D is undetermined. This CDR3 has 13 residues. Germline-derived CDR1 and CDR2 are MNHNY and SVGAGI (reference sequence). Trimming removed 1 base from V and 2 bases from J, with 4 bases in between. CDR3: CASSYFNTDTQYF. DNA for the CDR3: TGTGCCAGCAGTTACTTTAACACAGATACGCAGTATTTT.

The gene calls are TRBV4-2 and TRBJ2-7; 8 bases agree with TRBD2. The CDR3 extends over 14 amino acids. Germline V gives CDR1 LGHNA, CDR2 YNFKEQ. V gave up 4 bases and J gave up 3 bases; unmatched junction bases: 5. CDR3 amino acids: CASSPSGGDYEQYF. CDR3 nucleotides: TGTGCCAGCAGCCCCTCCGGGGGGGACTACGAGCAGTACTTC.

The CDR3 DNA is TGTGCCAGCAGTTTATCAGGGAGGGGTGGAAACACCATATATTTT. This sequence encodes CASSLSGRGGNTIYF. The V and J genes are TRBV27 and TRBJ1-3; weak D call: TRBD1 (5 bases). The germline V gene has CDR1 MNHEY and CDR2 SMNVEV (reference sequence). This CDR3 region has 15 residues. V lost 0 bases and J 3 bases, leaving 9 bases between the germline ends.

DNA of the CDR3: TGTGCCAGTAGCCCTCCGGGGATCTCCTACAATGAGCAGTTCTTC. Residues: CASSPPGISYNEQFF. This chain links TRBV19 with TRBJ2-1; D may be TRBD2 (5 bases). Germline CDR1 is LNHDA and CDR2 is SQIVND (reference sequence). The germline V and J ends were trimmed by 6 bases and 0 bases, with 12 bases remaining between them. This CDR3 spans 15 amino acids.

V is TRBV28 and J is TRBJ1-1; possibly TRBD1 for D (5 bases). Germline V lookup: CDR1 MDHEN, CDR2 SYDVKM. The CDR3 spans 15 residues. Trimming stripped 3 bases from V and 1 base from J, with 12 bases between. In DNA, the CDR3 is TGTGCCAGCAGTTTGACGGGGGTCTGGAACACTGAAGCTTTCTTT. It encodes CASSLTGVWNTEAFF.

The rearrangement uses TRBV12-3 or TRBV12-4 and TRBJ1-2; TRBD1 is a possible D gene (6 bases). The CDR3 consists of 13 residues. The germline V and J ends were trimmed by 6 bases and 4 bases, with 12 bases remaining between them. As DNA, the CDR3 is TGTGCCAGCAGCCAGGGACAAAGCTATGGCTACACCTTC. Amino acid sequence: CASSQGQSYGYTF.

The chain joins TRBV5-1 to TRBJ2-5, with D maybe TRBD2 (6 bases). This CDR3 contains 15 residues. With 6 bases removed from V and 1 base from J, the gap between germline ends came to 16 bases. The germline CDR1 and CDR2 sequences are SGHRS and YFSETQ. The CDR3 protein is CASTNYPSAQETQYF. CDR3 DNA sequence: TGCGCCAGCACCAATTACCCTAGCGCCCAAGAGACCCAGTACTTC.

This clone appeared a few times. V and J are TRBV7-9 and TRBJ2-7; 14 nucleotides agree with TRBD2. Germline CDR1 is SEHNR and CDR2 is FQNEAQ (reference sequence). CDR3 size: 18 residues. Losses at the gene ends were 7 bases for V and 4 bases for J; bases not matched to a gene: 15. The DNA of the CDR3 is TGTGCCAGCACCTCAACGTCTCTGGGACTAGCGGGAGTATACGAGCAGTACTTC. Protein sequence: CASTSTSLGLAGVYEQYF. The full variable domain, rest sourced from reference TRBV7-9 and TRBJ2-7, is DTGVSQNPRHKITKRGQNVTFRCDPISEHNRLYWYRQTLGQGPEFLTYFQNEAQLEKSRLLSDRFSAERPKGSFSTLEIQRTEQGDSAMYLCASTSTSLGLAGVYEQYFGPGTRLTVT.

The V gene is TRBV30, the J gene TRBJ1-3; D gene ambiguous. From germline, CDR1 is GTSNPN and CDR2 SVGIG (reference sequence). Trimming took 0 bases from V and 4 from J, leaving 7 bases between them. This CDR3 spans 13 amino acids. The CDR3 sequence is CAWSVQAGNTIYF. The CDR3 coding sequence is TGTGCCTGGAGTGTACAAGCGGGAAACACCATATATTTT.

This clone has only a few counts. The CDR3 spells CASSPKWGVTGDTEAFF. The CDR3 DNA is TGTGCCAGCAGCCCAAAATGGGGCGTGACAGGGGACACTGAAGCTTTCTTT. The chain joins TRBV7-3 to TRBJ1-1, with 8 nucleotides matching TRBD1. Germline V gene data show CDR1 as SGHTA and CDR2 as FQGTGA. The CDR3 consists of 17 residues. V shed 5 bases and J 3 bases; nucleotides not matched to a gene: 14.